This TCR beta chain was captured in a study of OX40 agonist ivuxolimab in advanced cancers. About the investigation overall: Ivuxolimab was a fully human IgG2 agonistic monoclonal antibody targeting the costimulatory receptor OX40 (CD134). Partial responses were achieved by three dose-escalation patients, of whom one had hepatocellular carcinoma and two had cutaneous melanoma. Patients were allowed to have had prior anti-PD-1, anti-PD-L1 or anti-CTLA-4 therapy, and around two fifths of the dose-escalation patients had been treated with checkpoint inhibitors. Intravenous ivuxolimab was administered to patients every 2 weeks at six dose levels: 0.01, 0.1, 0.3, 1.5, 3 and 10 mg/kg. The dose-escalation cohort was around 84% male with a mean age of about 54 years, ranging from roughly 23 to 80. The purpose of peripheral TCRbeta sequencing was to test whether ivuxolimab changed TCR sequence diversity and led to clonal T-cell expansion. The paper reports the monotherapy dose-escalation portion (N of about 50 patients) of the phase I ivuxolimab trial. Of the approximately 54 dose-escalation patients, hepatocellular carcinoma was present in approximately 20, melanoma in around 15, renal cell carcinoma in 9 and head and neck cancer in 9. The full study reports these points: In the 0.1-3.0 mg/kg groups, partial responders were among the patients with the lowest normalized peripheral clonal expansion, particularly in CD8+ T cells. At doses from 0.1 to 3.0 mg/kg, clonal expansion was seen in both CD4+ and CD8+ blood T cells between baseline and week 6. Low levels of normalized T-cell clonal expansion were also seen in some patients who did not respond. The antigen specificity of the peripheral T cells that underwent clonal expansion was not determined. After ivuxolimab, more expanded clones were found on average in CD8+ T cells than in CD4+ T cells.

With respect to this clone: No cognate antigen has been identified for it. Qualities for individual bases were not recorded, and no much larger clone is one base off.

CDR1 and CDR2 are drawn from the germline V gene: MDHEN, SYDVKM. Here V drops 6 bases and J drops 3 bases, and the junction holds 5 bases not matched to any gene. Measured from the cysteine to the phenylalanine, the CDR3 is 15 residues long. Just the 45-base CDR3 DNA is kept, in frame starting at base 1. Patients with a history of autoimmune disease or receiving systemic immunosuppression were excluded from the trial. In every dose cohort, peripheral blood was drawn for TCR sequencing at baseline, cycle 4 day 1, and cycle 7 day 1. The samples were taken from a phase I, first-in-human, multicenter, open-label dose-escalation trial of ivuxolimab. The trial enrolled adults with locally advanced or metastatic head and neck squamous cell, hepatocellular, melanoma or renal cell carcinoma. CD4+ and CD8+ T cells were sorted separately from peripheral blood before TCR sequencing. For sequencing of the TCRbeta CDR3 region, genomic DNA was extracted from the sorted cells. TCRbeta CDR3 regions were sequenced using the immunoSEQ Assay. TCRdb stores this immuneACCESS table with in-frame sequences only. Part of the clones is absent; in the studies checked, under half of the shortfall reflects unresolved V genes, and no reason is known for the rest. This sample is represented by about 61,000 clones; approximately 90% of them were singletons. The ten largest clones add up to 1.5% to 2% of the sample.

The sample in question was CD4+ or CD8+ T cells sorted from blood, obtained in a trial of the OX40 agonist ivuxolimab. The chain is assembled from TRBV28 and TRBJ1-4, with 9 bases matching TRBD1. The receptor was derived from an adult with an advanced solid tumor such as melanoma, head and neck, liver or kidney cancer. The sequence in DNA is TGTGCCAGCAGACGCGGACAGGGGTCTAATGAAAAACTGTTTTTT. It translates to CASRRGQGSNEKLFF.